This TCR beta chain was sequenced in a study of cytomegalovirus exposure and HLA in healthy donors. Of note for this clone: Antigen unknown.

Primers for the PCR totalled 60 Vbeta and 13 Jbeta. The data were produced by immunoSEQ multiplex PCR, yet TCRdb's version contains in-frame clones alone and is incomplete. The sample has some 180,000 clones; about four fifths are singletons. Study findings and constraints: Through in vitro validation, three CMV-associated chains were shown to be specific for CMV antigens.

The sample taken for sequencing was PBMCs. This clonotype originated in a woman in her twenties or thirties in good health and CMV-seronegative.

DNA of the CDR3: TGTGCCAGTAGTATAGTCAGGGATAGCAATCAGCCCCAGCATTTT. Protein: CASSIVRDSNQPQHF. This rearrangement joins TRBV19 to TRBJ1-5, with a possible D match to TRBD1 (5 bases). The CDR3 runs 15 residues. Trimming stripped 1 base from V and 0 bases from J, with 7 bases between. The germline V gene encodes CDR1 LNHDA and CDR2 SQIVND (reference sequence).